The clone carrying this TCR beta chain was recorded at least ten times. This sample was taken from a study of T-cell reconstitution after alpha-beta-depleted transplantation in children. For TCRbeta, the library was prepared with unique molecular identifiers. TCRdb used MiXCR to reprocess the PCR reads, holding one entry per CDR3 protein. The table includes approximately 490,000 distinct CDR3 sequences, approximately 12% detected once. CDR3 length: 15 residues. Losses at the gene ends were 5 bases for V and 6 bases for J; bases not matched to a gene: 4. This chain links TRBV12-3 or TRBV12-4 with TRBJ2-1; TRBD2 matches 13 bases. The TCR comes from a human donor who donated a stem cell graft to a child with combined immunodeficiency. This sample comprised PBMCs from the stem cell graft donor, obtained from the stem cell graft. CDR3 nucleotides: TGTGCCAGCAGTCCTACTAGCGGGAGGGCCAATGAGCAGTTCTTC. Translated: CASSPTSGRANEQFF.